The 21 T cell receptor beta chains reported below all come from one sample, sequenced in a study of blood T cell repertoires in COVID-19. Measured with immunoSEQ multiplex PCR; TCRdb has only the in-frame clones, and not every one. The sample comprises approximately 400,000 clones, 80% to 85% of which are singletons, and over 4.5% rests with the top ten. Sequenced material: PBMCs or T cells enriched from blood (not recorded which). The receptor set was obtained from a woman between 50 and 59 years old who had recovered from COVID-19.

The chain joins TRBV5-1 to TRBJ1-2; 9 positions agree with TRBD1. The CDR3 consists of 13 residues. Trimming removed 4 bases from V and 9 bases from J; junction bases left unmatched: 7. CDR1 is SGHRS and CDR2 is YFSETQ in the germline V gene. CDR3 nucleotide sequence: TGCGCCAGCAGCCCTGGGACAGGGCAAAGCTACACCTTC. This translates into CASSPGTGQSYTF.

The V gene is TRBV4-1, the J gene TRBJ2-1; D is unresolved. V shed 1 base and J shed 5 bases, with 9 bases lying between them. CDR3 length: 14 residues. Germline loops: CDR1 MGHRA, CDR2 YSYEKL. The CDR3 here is CASSQADTHNEQFF. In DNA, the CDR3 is TGCGCCAGCAGCCAAGCTGACACCCACAATGAGCAGTTCTTC.

The CDR3 nucleotides read TGTGCCAGCAGCCATAATGACAGGGCTGGTGAAAAACTGTTTTTT. This encodes CASSHNDRAGEKLFF. J is TRBJ1-4 and V is TRBV7-9; 7 nucleotides align to TRBD1. Losses at the gene ends were 5 bases for V and 7 bases for J; bases not matched to a gene: 10. Germline values: CDR1 SEHNR, CDR2 FQNEAQ (reference sequence). The CDR3 is made up of 15 amino acids.

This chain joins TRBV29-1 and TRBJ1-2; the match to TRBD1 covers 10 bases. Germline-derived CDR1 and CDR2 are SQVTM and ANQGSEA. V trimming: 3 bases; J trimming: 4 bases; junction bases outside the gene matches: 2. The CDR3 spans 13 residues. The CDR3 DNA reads TGCAGCGTTGACGGGGACAGGGGCTATGGCTACACCTTC. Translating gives CSVDGDRGYGYTF.

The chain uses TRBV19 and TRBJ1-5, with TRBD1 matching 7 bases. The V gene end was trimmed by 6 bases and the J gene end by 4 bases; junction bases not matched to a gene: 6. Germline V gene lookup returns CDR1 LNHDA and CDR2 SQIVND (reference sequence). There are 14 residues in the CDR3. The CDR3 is CASSLGQKNQPQHF. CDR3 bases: TGTGCCAGTAGCTTGGGACAGAAAAATCAGCCCCAGCATTTT.

CDR3 in amino acids: CSAGQSETQYF. CDR3 sequence (DNA): TGCAGCGCTGGACAGTCAGAGACCCAGTACTTC. J is TRBJ2-5 and V is TRBV29-1; the D gene is possibly TRBD1 (6 bases). This CDR3 has 11 amino acids. The V gene's germline CDR1 is SQVTM and CDR2 ANQGSEA. V gave up 7 bases and J gave up 4 bases, with 10 bases separating them.

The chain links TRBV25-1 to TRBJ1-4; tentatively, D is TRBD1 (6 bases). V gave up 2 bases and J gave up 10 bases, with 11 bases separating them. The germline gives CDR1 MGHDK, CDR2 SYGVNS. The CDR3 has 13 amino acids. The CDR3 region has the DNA TGTGCCAGCAGTGAAGTAGGGGGAGCAAAACTGTTTTTT. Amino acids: CASSEVGGAKLFF.

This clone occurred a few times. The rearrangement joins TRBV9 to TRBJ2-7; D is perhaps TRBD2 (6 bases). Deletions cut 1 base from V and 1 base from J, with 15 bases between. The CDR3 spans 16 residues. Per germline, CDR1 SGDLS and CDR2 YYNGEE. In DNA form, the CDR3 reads TGTGCCAGCAGCGTATCCCCAACGGGACTGTCCTACGAGCAGTACTTC. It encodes CASSVSPTGLSYEQYF. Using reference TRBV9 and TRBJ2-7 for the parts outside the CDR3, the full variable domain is DSGVTQTPKHLITATGQRVTLRCSPRSGDLSVYWYQQSLDQGLQFLIQYYNGEERAKGNILERFSAQQFPDLHSELNLSSLELGDSALYFCASSVSPTGLSYEQYFGPGTRLTVT.

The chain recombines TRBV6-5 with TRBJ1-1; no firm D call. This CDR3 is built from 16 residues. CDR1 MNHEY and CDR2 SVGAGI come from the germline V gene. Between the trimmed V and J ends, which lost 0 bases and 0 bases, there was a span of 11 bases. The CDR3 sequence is CASSYSTNTLNTEAFF. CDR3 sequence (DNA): TGTGCCAGCAGTTACTCGACTAACACTTTGAACACTGAAGCTTTCTTT.

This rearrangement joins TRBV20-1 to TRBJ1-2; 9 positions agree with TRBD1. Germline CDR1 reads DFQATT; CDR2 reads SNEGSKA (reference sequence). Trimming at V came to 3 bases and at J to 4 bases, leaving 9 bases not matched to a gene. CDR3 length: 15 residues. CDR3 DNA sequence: TGCAGTGCTAGTCCTAGACAGGGGGTGGGCTATGGCTACACCTTC. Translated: CSASPRQGVGYGYTF.

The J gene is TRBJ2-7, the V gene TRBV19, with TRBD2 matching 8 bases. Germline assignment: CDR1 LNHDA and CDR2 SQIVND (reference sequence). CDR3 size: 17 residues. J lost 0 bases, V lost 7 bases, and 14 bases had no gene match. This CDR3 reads CASTRGLRGGSSYEQYF. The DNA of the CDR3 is TGTGCCAGTACCCGAGGTCTACGGGGGGGGTCCTCCTACGAGCAGTACTTC.

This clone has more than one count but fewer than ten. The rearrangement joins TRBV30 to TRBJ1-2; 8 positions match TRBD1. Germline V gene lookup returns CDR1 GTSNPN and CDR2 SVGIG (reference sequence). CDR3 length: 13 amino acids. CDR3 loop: CARQGTELYGYTF. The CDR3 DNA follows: TGTGCGCGACAGGGGACAGAACTCTATGGCTACACCTTC.

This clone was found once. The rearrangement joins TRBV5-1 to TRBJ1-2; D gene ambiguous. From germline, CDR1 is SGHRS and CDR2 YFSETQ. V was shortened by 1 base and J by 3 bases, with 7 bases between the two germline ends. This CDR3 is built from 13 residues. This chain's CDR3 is CASSLMGDYGYTF. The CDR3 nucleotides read TGCGCCAGCAGCTTGATGGGAGACTATGGCTACACCTTC.

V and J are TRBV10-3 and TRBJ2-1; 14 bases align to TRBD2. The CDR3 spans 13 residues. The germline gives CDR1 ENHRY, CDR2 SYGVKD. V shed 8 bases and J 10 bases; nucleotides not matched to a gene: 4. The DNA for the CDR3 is TGTGCCATCGCGACTAGCGGGGGGGTGGAGCAGTTCTTC. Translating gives CAIATSGGVEQFF.

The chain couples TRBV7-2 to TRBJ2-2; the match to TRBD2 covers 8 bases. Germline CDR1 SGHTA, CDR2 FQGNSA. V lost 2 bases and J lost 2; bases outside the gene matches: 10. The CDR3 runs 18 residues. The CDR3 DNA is TGTGCCAGCAGCTTACCGGGGGGGGGCGACCTAAACACCGGGGAGCTGTTTTTT. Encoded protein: CASSLPGGGDLNTGELFF.

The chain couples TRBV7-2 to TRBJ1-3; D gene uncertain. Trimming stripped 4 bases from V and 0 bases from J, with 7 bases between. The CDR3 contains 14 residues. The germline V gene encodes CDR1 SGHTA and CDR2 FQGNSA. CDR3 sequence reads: CASSSHNSGNTIYF. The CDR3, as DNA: TGTGCCAGCAGCTCTCACAACTCTGGAAACACCATATATTTT.

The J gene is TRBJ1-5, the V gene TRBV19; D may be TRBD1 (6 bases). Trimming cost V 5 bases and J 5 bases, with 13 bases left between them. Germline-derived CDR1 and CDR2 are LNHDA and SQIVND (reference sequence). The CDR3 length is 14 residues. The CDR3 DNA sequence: TGTGCCAGTAGTCCCTCCGACAGGTATCAGCCCCAGCATTTT. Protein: CASSPSDRYQPQHF.

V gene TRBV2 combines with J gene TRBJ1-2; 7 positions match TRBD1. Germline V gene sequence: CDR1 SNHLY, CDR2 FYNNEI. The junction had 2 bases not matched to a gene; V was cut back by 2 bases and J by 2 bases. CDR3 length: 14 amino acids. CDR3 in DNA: TGTGCCAGCAGTGAAACAGGGGTAAACTATGGCTACACCTTC. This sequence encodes CASSETGVNYGYTF.

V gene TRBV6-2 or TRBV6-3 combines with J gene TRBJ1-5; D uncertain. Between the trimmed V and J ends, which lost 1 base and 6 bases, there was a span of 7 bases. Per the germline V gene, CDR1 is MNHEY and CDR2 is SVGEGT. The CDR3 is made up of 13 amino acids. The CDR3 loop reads CASSYWSGQPQHF. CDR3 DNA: TGTGCCAGCAGTTACTGGTCCGGTCAGCCCCAGCATTTT.

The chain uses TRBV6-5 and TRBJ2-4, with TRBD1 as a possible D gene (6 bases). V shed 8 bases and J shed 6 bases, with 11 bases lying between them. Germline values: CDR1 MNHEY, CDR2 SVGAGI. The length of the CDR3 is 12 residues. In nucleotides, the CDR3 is TGTGCCAGCTCACAAGGGGGAAACATTCAGTACTTC. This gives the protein CASSQGGNIQYF.

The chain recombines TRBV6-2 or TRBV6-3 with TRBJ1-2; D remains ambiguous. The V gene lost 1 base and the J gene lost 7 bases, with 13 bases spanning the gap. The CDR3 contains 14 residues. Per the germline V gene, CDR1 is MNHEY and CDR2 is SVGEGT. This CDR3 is CASSYWSPVGGYTF. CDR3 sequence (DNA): TGTGCCAGCAGTTACTGGTCTCCGGTCGGTGGCTACACCTTC.